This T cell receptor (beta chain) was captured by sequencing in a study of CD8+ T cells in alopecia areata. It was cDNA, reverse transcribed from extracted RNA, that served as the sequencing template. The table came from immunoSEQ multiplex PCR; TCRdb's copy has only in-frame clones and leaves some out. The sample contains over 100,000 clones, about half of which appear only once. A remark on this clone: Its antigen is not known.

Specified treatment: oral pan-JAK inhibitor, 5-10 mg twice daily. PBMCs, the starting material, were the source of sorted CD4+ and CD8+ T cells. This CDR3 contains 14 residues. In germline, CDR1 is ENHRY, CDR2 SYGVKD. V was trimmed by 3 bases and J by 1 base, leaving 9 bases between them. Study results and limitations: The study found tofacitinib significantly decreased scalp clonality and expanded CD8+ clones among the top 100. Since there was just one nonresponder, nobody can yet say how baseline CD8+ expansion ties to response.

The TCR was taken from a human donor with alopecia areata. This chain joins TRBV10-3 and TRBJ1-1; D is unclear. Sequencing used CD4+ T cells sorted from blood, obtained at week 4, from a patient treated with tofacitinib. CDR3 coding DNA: TGTGCCATCAGTGACCGTGATCGGAACACTGAAGCTTTCTTT. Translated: CAISDRDRNTEAFF.